This T cell receptor (beta chain) was retrieved from a study of blood T cell repertoires in COVID-19. Study in general: There were acute and convalescent COVID-19 samples, and they came from the United States, Italy and Spain.

This CDR3 region has 12 residues. V lost 4 bases and J lost 0, with 4 bases in between. Germline assignment: CDR1 SGDLS and CDR2 YYNGEE. In the original workflow: Estimated nucleated cell counts came from reference gene primer amplification. Profiled with immunoSEQ multiplex PCR; TCRdb holds only in-frame clones, not every one. Clonal size and the V and J genes are those of that table, whereas D and trimming came from the DNA. The sample shows around 130,000 clones, approximately 71% of them seen only once. Sequencing input: peripheral blood. This chain links TRBV9 with TRBJ1-1; D is uncertain. The receptor was isolated from a human donor in a cohort sampled during active COVID-19. The CDR3 DNA is TGTGCCAGCAGCAATATGAACACTGAAGCTTTCTTT. Encoded protein: CASSNMNTEAFF.